This T cell receptor (beta chain) came from a study of cytomegalovirus exposure and HLA in healthy donors. Study results and limitations: Researchers catalogued some 160 TCR beta chains as cytomegalovirus-associated.

Comments on this clone: The target antigen is unknown. This sample also contains other DNA sequences that code for the same CDR3.

In germline, CDR1 is GTSNPN, CDR2 SVGIG (reference sequence). This CDR3 is built from 16 residues. Trimming took 3 bases from V and 3 from J; bases not matched to a gene: 9. The study ran its PCR with 60 Vbeta and 13 Jbeta primers. TCRdb's copy holds only in-frame clones and misses some; the assay was immunoSEQ multiplex PCR. The repertoire holds some 170,000 clones, with approximately 78% as singletons. This receptor was obtained from a human donor in good health. The V call is TRBV30, the J call TRBJ2-3, with 10 bases fitting TRBD1. The sample taken for sequencing was PBMCs. The CDR3 DNA follows: TGTGCCTGGAGAATCCCGGGACAGGGGAAAACAGATACGCAGTATTTT. This codes for CAWRIPGQGKTDTQYF.